This T cell receptor (beta chain) appears in the sequencing data of a study of CD8 T cells in Susac syndrome. Study results and caveats: It was acknowledged in the study that the number of individuals who were included in its TCR sequencing and HLA analysis was relatively small.

As to this clonotype: Its antigen is not identified.

After extraction with the RNeasy kit, roughly 0.5 to 1 ug of the RNA was reverse transcribed using random hexamers. Multiplex PCR with immunoSEQ amplified the TCR beta CDR3 across 54 Vbeta and 13 Jbeta. Via MiXCR, TCRdb re-called the immunoSEQ multiplex PCR reads, giving one row per CDR3 protein. This sample carries 150,000 to 200,000 distinct CDR3 sequences, about 93% of them seen once, and the ten largest clones take more than 0.12%. Healthy donors served as the controls. They were matched for age and sex. Germline assignment: CDR1 MDHEN and CDR2 SYDVKM. The CDR3 has 15 residues. With 3 bases clipped from V and 4 bases from J, the junction kept 4 bases outside the gene matches.

This rearrangement joins TRBV28 to TRBJ2-1; the match to TRBD1 covers 9 bases. The sequence came from a human donor in good health. Sequenced sample: CD4+ T cells from PBMCs. This CDR3 is CASSLGQGGYNEQFF. DNA for the CDR3: TGTGCCAGCAGTTTGGGACAGGGAGGGTACAATGAGCAGTTCTTC.